The 22 T cell receptor beta chains in this list originate from one sample, sequenced in a study of lymphopenia after photon versus proton radiotherapy. Only in-frame clones appear in the TCRdb table, and some are missing; sequencing was by immunoSEQ multiplex PCR. Of 25,000 to 35,000 clones detected, approximately 87% appear once; the ten largest clones hold around 50%. The sample here was peripheral blood, taken from a patient treated with proton-based radiotherapy. The origin of the receptors is a woman aged 55-69 years with cholangiocarcinoma. Some clones in this sample may be carry-over from other donors' samples.

The chain combines TRBV6-5 with TRBJ2-3, with a weak D call TRBD1 (6 bases). Germline V lookup: CDR1 MNHEY, CDR2 SVGAGI. Between the trimmed V and J ends, which lost 6 bases and 0 bases, there was a span of 13 bases. The CDR3 has 15 amino acids. CDR3 bases: TGTGCCAGCAGACCCGGACAGATTAGCACAGATACGCAGTATTTT. It translates to CASRPGQISTDTQYF.

J is TRBJ1-5 and V is TRBV21-1; the D call TRBD1 from the table was never checked on the DNA. TRBV21-1 is a pseudogene. The CDR3 covers 14 residues. The CDR3 coding sequence is TGTGCCAGCCCGGACAGGTATAGCAATCAGCCCCAGCATTTT. Translating gives CASPDRYSNQPQHF.

The chain has TRBV13 and TRBJ2-5; no definite D call. The length of the CDR3 is 14 residues. Germline V CDR1 and CDR2: PRHDT, FYEKMQ (reference sequence). The ends were cut back, 2 bases at V and 2 bases at J, with 9 bases in the middle. CDR3 sequence (DNA): TGTGCCAGCAGCTTAACAAGCAATCAAGAGACCCAGTACTTC. Protein product: CASSLTSNQETQYF.

V is TRBV7-9 and J is TRBJ1-2; D not resolved. Trimming stripped 1 base from V and 3 bases from J, with 6 bases between. This CDR3 region has 13 residues. The germline V gene encodes CDR1 SEHNR and CDR2 FQNEAQ (reference sequence). This chain's CDR3 is CASSLGQDYGYTF. CDR3 DNA sequence: TGTGCCAGCAGCTTAGGGCAGGACTATGGCTACACCTTC.

The table lists this clone with a count of one. The chain links TRBV19 to TRBJ1-2; D uncertain. CDR3 size: 12 residues. Trimming left V 3 bases short and J 4 bases short, with 6 bases between. CDR1 and CDR2 from the germline V gene are LNHDA and SQIVND (reference sequence). CDR3 nucleotide sequence: TGTGCCAGTAGTATTTCCCTCTATGGCTACACCTTC. This translates into CASSISLYGYTF.

The V and J genes are TRBV7-8 and TRBJ2-3; TRBD2 aligns across 9 bases. CDR3 length: 13 residues. With V trimmed by 10 bases and J by 0 bases, 2 bases remained unmatched. Germline V CDR1 and CDR2: SGHVS, FQNEAQ. CDR3 coding DNA: TGTGCCACTGCGGGGGGGAGCACAGATACGCAGTATTTT. Its translation is CATAGGSTDTQYF. The entire variable domain, with the rest obtained from reference TRBV7-8 and TRBJ2-3, is as follows: GAGVSQSPRYKVAKRGQDVALRCDPISGHVSLFWYQQALGQGPEFLTYFQNEAQLDKSGLPSDRFFAERPEGSVSTLKIQRTQQEDSAVYLCATAGGSTDTQYFGPGTRLTVL.

This chain uses TRBV9 with TRBJ2-3; TRBD2 aligns across 11 bases. This CDR3 spans 16 amino acids. The germline CDR1 and CDR2 sequences are SGDLS and YYNGEE. After removal of 3 bases from V and 3 bases from J, the junction contained 6 bases not matched to a gene. CDR3 sequence reads: CASSANLAGGTDTQYF. In nucleotides, the CDR3 is TGTGCCAGCAGCGCCAATCTAGCGGGAGGAACAGATACGCAGTATTTT.

This chain links TRBV11-3 with TRBJ2-2; D is ambiguous. Germline CDR1 reads SGHNT; CDR2 reads YENEEA. The CDR3 totals 13 residues. V shed 4 bases and J shed 6 bases, with 9 bases lying between them. The CDR3 sequence: CASSSPVAGELFF. In DNA, the CDR3 is TGTGCCAGCAGCTCCCCGGTTGCCGGGGAGCTGTTTTTT.

The V gene is TRBV20-1, the J gene TRBJ2-1; D is possibly TRBD2 (5 bases). Trimming took 7 bases from V and 12 from J, leaving 16 bases between them. The CDR3 runs 11 residues. The germline CDR1 and CDR2 sequences are DFQATT and SNEGSKA (reference sequence). CDR3 region: CSVTGTRGQFF. In DNA form, the CDR3 reads TGCAGTGTCACTGGTACCCGGGGGCAGTTCTTC.

The chain has TRBV5-5 and TRBJ2-3, with 7 bases fitting TRBD2. The CDR3 is made up of 15 amino acids. The germline V gene has CDR1 SGHKS and CDR2 YYEKEE (reference sequence). With 4 bases clipped from V and 2 bases from J, the junction kept 7 bases outside the gene matches. CDR3 coding DNA: TGTGCCAGCAGCAGCAGCGGGGCTCACACAGATACGCAGTATTTT. This codes for CASSSSGAHTDTQYF.

This clone appeared once. The genes are TRBV11-2 and TRBJ1-2; D is undetermined. CDR3 size: 13 residues. Per germline, CDR1 SGHAT and CDR2 FQNNGV. With 7 bases removed from V and 2 bases from J, the gap between germline ends came to 11 bases. This chain's CDR3 is CASTRASNYGYTF. CDR3 nucleotide sequence: TGTGCCAGCACCCGGGCCTCAAACTATGGCTACACCTTC.

V is TRBV18 and J is TRBJ2-7; 8 nucleotides line up with TRBD2. J gave up 3 bases and V 6 bases, and 7 bases lay outside the gene matches. The CDR3 contains 14 residues. CDR1 and CDR2 from the germline V gene are KGHSH and LQKENI. As DNA, the CDR3 is TGTGCCAGCTCGCCGGGACTAGTCAACTACGAGCAGTACTTC. Encoded protein: CASSPGLVNYEQYF.

The chain recombines TRBV6-5 with TRBJ2-1; D is undetermined. Trimming pared 5 bases from V and 7 bases from J, leaving 9 bases between. The CDR3 length is 12 residues. From germline, CDR1 is MNHEY and CDR2 SVGAGI. The CDR3 bases are TGTGCCAGCAGTCCCTCAGTAAATGAGCAGTTCTTC. Protein sequence: CASSPSVNEQFF.

As to this clone: An end of the junction does not agree with germline; a read error may underlie this. The chain joins TRBV6-5 to TRBJ1-2; 9 bases line up with TRBD1. Germline CDR1 reads MNHEY; CDR2 reads SVGAGI. This CDR3 contains 15 residues. CDR3 sequence reads: CAGSRSRQGVYGYTF. In nucleotides, the CDR3 is TGTGCCGGCAGTCGGTCAAGACAGGGGGTCTATGGCTACACCTTC.

The genes are TRBV2 and TRBJ1-2, with TRBD1 identical over 7 bases. Germline lookup yields CDR1 SNHLY and CDR2 FYNNEI. This CDR3 region has 13 residues. V gave up 10 bases and J gave up 8 bases; unmatched junction bases: 13. CDR3 protein: CATTLGDRDGYTF. In DNA form, the CDR3 reads TGTGCCACCACCTTGGGAGACAGGGACGGCTACACCTTC. The full variable domain, its missing parts supplied by reference TRBV2 and TRBJ1-2, is EPEVTQTPSHQVTQMGQEVILRCVPISNHLYFYWYRQILGQKVEFLVSFYNNEISEKSEIFDDQFSVERPDGSNFTLKIRSTKLEDSAMYFCATTLGDRDGYTFGSGTRLTVV.

The chain is built from TRBV7-9 and TRBJ2-1; perhaps D is TRBD1 or TRBD2 (6 bases each). The length of the CDR3 is 15 residues. The ends were cut back, 2 bases at V and 6 bases at J, with 14 bases in the middle. Germline V gives CDR1 SEHNR, CDR2 FQNEAQ (reference sequence). CDR3 nucleotide sequence: TGTGCCAGCAGCTTAAAGGCGGGGACATCCAATGAGCAGTTCTTC. Translating it yields CASSLKAGTSNEQFF.

V is TRBV9 and J is TRBJ1-4; D is unresolved. V was trimmed by 4 bases and J by 2 bases, leaving 9 bases between them. The CDR3 has 14 amino acids. Germline V gene lookup returns CDR1 SGDLS and CDR2 YYNGEE. The CDR3 region is CASSPLVTNEKLFF. The DNA of the CDR3 is TGTGCCAGCAGCCCTTTAGTGACTAATGAAAAACTGTTTTTT. Drawing the rest from reference TRBV9 and TRBJ1-4, the complete variable domain is DSGVTQTPKHLITATGQRVTLRCSPRSGDLSVYWYQQSLDQGLQFLIQYYNGEERAKGNILERFSAQQFPDLHSELNLSSLELGDSALYFCASSPLVTNEKLFFGSGTQLSVL.

The chain recombines TRBV2 with TRBJ2-7; 7 nucleotides match TRBD1. The CDR3 has 13 amino acids. Germline V lookup: CDR1 SNHLY, CDR2 FYNNEI. J gave up 2 bases and V 7 bases, and 5 bases lay outside the gene matches. This CDR3 reads CASTGDRTYEQYF. In nucleotides, the CDR3 is TGTGCCAGCACTGGGGACAGAACCTACGAGCAGTACTTC.

This rearrangement joins TRBV19 to TRBJ1-1; tentative D call: TRBD1 (6 bases). Germline CDR1 reads LNHDA; CDR2 reads SQIVND (reference sequence). The CDR3 spans 13 residues. V was clipped by 0 bases and J by 8 bases, with 10 bases between them. This CDR3 is CASSIEGQGEAFF. The CDR3 coding sequence is TGTGCCAGTAGTATAGAAGGGCAGGGGGAAGCTTTCTTT.

This chain's CDR3 is CASSLLAGGGVGELFF. The DNA for the CDR3 is TGTGCCAGCAGCTTACTAGCGGGAGGTGGAGTCGGGGAGCTGTTTTTT. The chain has TRBV5-8 and TRBJ2-2; TRBD2 aligns across 12 bases. CDR3 length: 16 residues. CDR1 and CDR2 from the germline V gene are SGHTS and YDEGEE. V lost 2 bases to trimming and J lost 7 bases; unmatched junction nucleotides: 6.

The chain is built from TRBV9 and TRBJ2-1; D tentatively reads TRBD1 or TRBD2 (5 bases each). This CDR3 is built from 14 residues. CDR1 and CDR2 from the germline V gene are SGDLS and YYNGEE. Trimming stripped 0 bases from V and 9 bases from J, with 13 bases between. The CDR3 region has the DNA TGTGCCAGCAGCGTAGAGGGGATAGGACTTGAGCAGTTCTTC. Amino acids: CASSVEGIGLEQFF.

V is TRBV5-4 and J is TRBJ2-5; the D is unclear. The closer fit of TRBJ2-7 to the DNA end suggests the J call may be wrong. The length of the CDR3 is 12 residues. From germline, CDR1 is SGHNT and CDR2 YYREEE (reference sequence). CDR3 sequence (DNA): TGTGCCAGCAGCTTGGTCCCCTACGAGCAGTACTTC. This codes for CASSLVPYEQYF.